Each of the 8 T cell receptor beta chains below was sequenced from the same sample in a study of kidney transplant recipient with SARS-CoV-2 infection. TCRdb itself ran the reads through MiXCR, one entry per CDR3 protein. The sample yields roughly 250,000 distinct CDR3 sequences, under 35% seen once. This sample comprised a blood sample, obtained at baseline and on day 111 from a kidney transplant recipient. These receptors were obtained from a male patient aged 30 to 40 who had COVID-19 and was a kidney transplant recipient. Some T cells may be transferred from the graft donor.

Points on this clonotype: A read error may be the cause here, since a much bigger clone is one base away. The chain has TRBV9 and TRBJ2-2; TRBD1 matches at 9 bases. This CDR3 is built from 15 residues. CDR1 and CDR2 from the germline V gene are SGDLS and YYNGEE. The chain's CDR3 is CASSGGTGSTGELLF. The CDR3 DNA reads as TGTGCCAGCAGCGGGGGGACAGGGTCCACCGGGGAGCTGCTTTTT.

In its sample, this clonotype was seen a few times. The chain employs TRBV5-4 and TRBJ2-1; D might be TRBD1 (5 bases). Trimming stripped 4 bases from V and 12 bases from J, with 17 bases between. CDR3 length: 13 amino acids. Germline V gene sequence: CDR1 SGHNT, CDR2 YYREEE (reference sequence). CDR3 in DNA: TGTGCCAGCAGCCCGATCCCCAGGCAGGGGCAGTTCTTC. Its translation is CASSPIPRQGQFF.

This clonotype was recorded many times. V usage is TRBV25-1 and J usage is TRBJ2-1, with D perhaps TRBD2 (6 bases). Deletions cut 3 bases from V and 5 bases from J, with 11 bases between. The CDR3 is 14 amino acids. Germline CDR1 MGHDK, CDR2 SYGVNS. In nucleotides, the CDR3 is TGTGCCAGCAGTGACCGGGGGACCAACAATGAGCAGTTCTTC. Protein: CASSDRGTNNEQFF.

At least ten counts were recorded for this clonotype. The chain has TRBV5-5 and TRBJ2-3, with D unresolved. This CDR3 spans 14 amino acids. Germline V gives CDR1 SGHKS, CDR2 YYEKEE (reference sequence). V was trimmed by 4 bases and J by 0 bases, leaving 9 bases between them. The CDR3 DNA sequence: TGTGCCAGCAGCGTGGGTACTAGCACAGATACGCAGTATTTT. As protein: CASSVGTSTDTQYF.

In this sample, this clonotype turned up many times. The CDR3 DNA follows: TGTGCCAGCAGTCCATTCCCACGCTCTAGAAAGACCTATGGCTACACCTTC. It is translated as CASSPFPRSRKTYGYTF. The chain combines TRBV6-8 with TRBJ1-2; no clear D gene. Per the germline V gene, CDR1 is MNHGY and CDR2 is SAAAGT. CDR3 length equals 17 residues. Deletions cut 5 bases from V and 4 bases from J, with 23 bases between.

This clonotype was observed at least ten times. The chain has TRBV30 and TRBJ1-6; a weak D match, TRBD1 (6 bases). V lost 5 bases and J lost 10, with 18 bases in between. Germline CDR1 reads GTSNPN; CDR2 reads SVGIG (reference sequence). CDR3 length: 14 amino acids. The CDR3 is CAWGLWGARSPLHF. DNA for the CDR3: TGTGCCTGGGGACTGTGGGGGGCTCGATCACCCCTCCACTTT.

This clonotype occurred many times. V gene TRBV19 combines with J gene TRBJ1-1, with 9 bases identical to TRBD1. Germline trimming cut 5 bases from V and 5 bases from J; bases unmatched to any gene: 6. Germline V gene data show CDR1 as LNHDA and CDR2 as SQIVND (reference sequence). This CDR3 contains 14 residues. The CDR3 reads CASSLGQGGTEAFF. The DNA of the CDR3 is TGTGCCAGTAGTCTGGGACAGGGAGGAACTGAAGCTTTCTTT.

With regard to this clonotype: A much larger clone lies one base from this, so it may be a read error. The J gene is TRBJ1-2, the V gene TRBV5-5, with D hard to call. The CDR3 runs to 16 residues. The V end lost 7 bases, the J end lost 7 bases, and 26 bases lay between the germline ends. CDR1 and CDR2 (germline): SGHKS, YYEKEE (reference sequence). CDR3 DNA sequence: TGTGCCAGCCGAACGCTTGTCTCGCGAAAGACCTGTGGCTACACCTTC. Translated, it gives CASRTLVSRKTCGYTF.